These 29 T cell receptor beta chains were sequenced from one sample in a study of identical twins. TCRdb fed the 5' RACE reads into MiXCR, producing one record per CDR3 protein. The sample yields about 460,000 distinct CDR3 sequences, more than 13% seen once. The same data also contributed to another study, on yellow fever vaccine responses in identical twins.

Sequencing was carried out using CD4+ T cells sorted from blood. Source of these receptors: a woman between 18 and 30 years old in good health.

This clonotype was detected ten times or more. The chain employs TRBV5-1 and TRBJ1-4; a possible D gene is TRBD1 (5 bases). The V end was cut by 0 bases, the J end by 3 bases, with 15 bases between. This CDR3 is 17 amino acids long. From germline, CDR1 is SGHRS and CDR2 YFSETQ. CDR3 region: CASSLASGRMANEKLFF. The DNA for the CDR3 is TGCGCCAGCAGCTTGGCCTCAGGGAGAATGGCTAATGAAAAACTGTTTTTT.

This clonotype was recorded a few times. The J gene is TRBJ2-7, the V gene TRBV7-6; TRBD1 aligns across 8 bases. Germline CDR1 reads SGHVS; CDR2 reads FNYEAQ. The CDR3 spans 15 residues. J gave up 3 bases and V 5 bases, and 9 bases lay outside the gene matches. CDR3 nucleotide sequence: TGTGCCAGCAGCGTAAGGCCGGGACAGGACTACGAGCAGTACTTC. Its protein product is CASSVRPGQDYEQYF.

The rearrangement links TRBV28 to TRBJ2-7, with D possibly matching TRBD1 (6 bases). CDR3 length: 16 amino acids. Germline V CDR1 and CDR2: MDHEN, SYDVKM. V was pared by 6 bases and J by 6 bases, with 24 bases between. The CDR3 sequence: CASRSVEGVVAREQYF. For the CDR3, the DNA is TGTGCCAGCAGATCTGTTGAGGGGGTGGTCGCCCGCGAGCAGTACTTC.

CDR3 in DNA: TGTGCCAGCAGCCCGCGGGAGAAGTCTTGGGAGCAGTACTTC. It codes for CASSPREKSWEQYF. The V call is TRBV7-6, the J call TRBJ2-7, with 7 nucleotides matching TRBD2. The germline gives CDR1 SGHVS, CDR2 FNYEAQ. Losses at the gene ends were 5 bases for V and 7 bases for J; bases not matched to a gene: 11. The CDR3 is made up of 14 amino acids.

V is TRBV20-1 and J is TRBJ2-7; D not resolved. Trimming stripped 6 bases from V and 7 bases from J, with 10 bases between. The CDR3 spans 10 residues. Germline V gene data show CDR1 as DFQATT and CDR2 as SNEGSKA (reference sequence). The CDR3 loop reads CSASIGEQYF. For the CDR3, the DNA is TGCAGTGCCTCCATTGGGGAGCAGTACTTC.

This clonotype was seen at least ten times. V is TRBV20-1 and J is TRBJ2-7; possibly TRBD1 for D (6 bases). V lost 5 bases and J 0 bases, leaving 8 bases between the germline ends. Germline CDR1 DFQATT, CDR2 SNEGSKA (reference sequence). This CDR3 has 12 amino acids. The CDR3 spells CSAPGHSYEQYF. In DNA form, the CDR3 reads TGCAGTGCTCCGGGACACTCCTACGAGCAGTACTTC.

This clonotype turned up a few times. The V and J genes are TRBV20-1 and TRBJ1-2, with D tentatively TRBD1 (6 bases). From germline, CDR1 is DFQATT and CDR2 SNEGSKA (reference sequence). CDR3 length equals 12 residues. V gave up 4 bases and J gave up 4 bases, with 10 bases separating them. In DNA form, the CDR3 reads TGCAGTGCTACGAAGGGGGTCTATGGCTACACCTTC. Its protein product is CSATKGVYGYTF.

This clonotype was seen only a few times. The genes are TRBV15 and TRBJ2-2; D is possibly TRBD2 (5 bases). The CDR3 is made up of 14 amino acids. The germline V gene encodes CDR1 LNHNV and CDR2 YYDKDF (reference sequence). Trimming took 2 bases from V and 7 from J, leaving 11 bases between them. As DNA, the CDR3 is TGTGCCACCAGCAGAACCCTCGGGATCGGGGAGCTGTTTTTT. Its translation is CATSRTLGIGELFF. Supplemented by reference TRBV15 and TRBJ2-2, the full variable domain reads DAMVIQNPRYQVTQFGKPVTLSCSQTLNHNVMYWYQQKSSQAPKLLFHYYDKDFNNEADTPDNFQSRRPNTSFCFLDIRSPGLGDTAMYLCATSRTLGIGELFFGEGSRLTVL.

This clonotype came up a few times. The CDR3 is CASSFVQGGHNEQFF. The DNA for the CDR3 is TGTGCCAGCAGCTTTGTACAGGGAGGCCACAATGAGCAGTTCTTC. This chain joins TRBV7-9 and TRBJ2-1; D is possibly TRBD1 or TRBD2 (6 bases each). The germline V and J ends were trimmed by 3 bases and 5 bases, with 14 bases remaining between them. There are 15 residues in the CDR3. Germline CDR1 SEHNR, CDR2 FQNEAQ (reference sequence).

This clonotype has just a few counts. V and J are TRBV28 and TRBJ2-3, with D possibly TRBD1 on 5 matching bases. CDR1 is MDHEN and CDR2 is SYDVKM in the germline V gene. The ends were cut back, 2 bases at V and 3 bases at J, with 15 bases in the middle. There are 16 residues in the CDR3. The CDR3 protein is CASSLMGPSGTDTQYF. The CDR3 DNA is TGTGCCAGCAGTTTAATGGGGCCCAGTGGGACAGATACGCAGTATTTT.

V usage is TRBV2 and J usage is TRBJ2-2, with 9 bases matching TRBD1. CDR1 and CDR2 from the germline V gene are SNHLY and FYNNEI. CDR3 size: 15 residues. V was pared by 5 bases and J by 3 bases, with 4 bases of the junction left unmatched. The CDR3 DNA is TGTGCCAGCAGTTCGGACAGGGGCGACACCGGGGAGCTGTTTTTT. It is translated as CASSSDRGDTGELFF.

The chain employs TRBV20-1 and TRBJ2-1; either TRBD1 or TRBD2 may fit D (5 bases each). CDR1 is DFQATT and CDR2 is SNEGSKA in the germline V gene (reference sequence). This CDR3 contains 14 residues. V lost 3 bases, J lost 9 bases, and 18 bases lay in between. CDR3 in DNA: TGCAGTGCTAGTTCGGCAGGGCCCGGGATTGAGCAGTTCTTC. Translating it yields CSASSAGPGIEQFF.

CDR3 in amino acids: CASSLGRQAVSPLHF. DNA of the CDR3: TGTGCCAGCTCATTGGGGAGACAGGCTGTTTCACCCCTCCACTTT. The V call is TRBV12-3 or TRBV12-4, the J call TRBJ1-6; the D gene is possibly TRBD1 (6 bases). The V gene lost 8 bases and the J gene lost 9 bases, with 20 bases spanning the gap. CDR3 length: 15 residues.

This clonotype was counted a few times. V usage is TRBV7-3 and J usage is TRBJ2-2; 8 nucleotides line up with TRBD1. The CDR3 runs 16 residues. Germline V gene data show CDR1 as SGHTA and CDR2 as FQGTGA. After removal of 2 bases from V and 1 base from J, the junction contained 3 bases not matched to a gene. In nucleotides, the CDR3 is TGTGCCAGCAGCTTACAGGGGGCTGGGAACACCGGGGAGCTGTTTTTT. Its translation: CASSLQGAGNTGELFF.

This clonotype has more than one count but fewer than ten. This rearrangement joins TRBV28 to TRBJ2-4; D assignment may be TRBD1 or TRBD2 (5 bases each). V was cut by 3 bases and J by 13 bases, with 16 bases left in between. Germline-derived CDR1 and CDR2 are MDHEN and SYDVKM. The CDR3 has 13 residues. CDR3: CASSLGRDAPQYF. In nucleotides, the CDR3 is TGTGCCAGCAGTTTGGGACGGGATGCCCCACAGTACTTC.

This clonotype was seen only a few times. The chain recombines TRBV7-2 with TRBJ2-7; D not certain. CDR1 and CDR2 from the germline V gene are SGHTA and FQGNSA. V dropped 5 bases and J dropped 4 bases, with 18 bases sitting between them. The CDR3 length is 15 residues. The CDR3 is CASSALPVFRYEQYF. The CDR3 DNA reads TGTGCCAGCAGCGCTCTTCCGGTTTTTAGGTACGAGCAGTACTTC.

The chain employs TRBV4-1 and TRBJ2-3; D is ambiguous. Germline CDR1 MGHRA, CDR2 YSYEKL. Trimming took off 2 bases at V and 4 bases at J, with 7 bases between the two ends. The CDR3 is 13 amino acids. CDR3 region: CASSQTVADTQYF. In DNA, the CDR3 is TGCGCCAGCAGCCAAACAGTTGCAGATACGCAGTATTTT.

This clonotype showed up many times. The chain recombines TRBV6-1 with TRBJ2-7; D perhaps matches TRBD1 (5 bases). The CDR3 spans 15 residues. Germline CDR1 and CDR2: MNHNS and SASEGT. With 6 bases removed from V and 2 bases from J, the gap between germline ends came to 17 bases. The CDR3 DNA follows: TGTGCCAGCAGCCCCCTGGAGATCAGGGCCTACGAGCAGTACTTC. It specifies CASSPLEIRAYEQYF.

In its sample, this clonotype was seen many times. This chain connects TRBV15 to TRBJ2-7, with 8 bases matching TRBD1. The CDR3 extends over 14 amino acids. Germline CDR1 LNHNV, CDR2 YYDKDF (reference sequence). V trimming: 5 bases; J trimming: 0 bases; junction bases outside the gene matches: 3. CDR3 residues: CATSPGTGSYEQYF. CDR3 sequence (DNA): TGTGCCACCAGCCCCGGGACAGGCTCCTACGAGCAGTACTTC.

The chain recombines TRBV28 with TRBJ2-5, with D possibly matching TRBD2 (6 bases). CDR3 size: 15 residues. Germline V gene lookup returns CDR1 MDHEN and CDR2 SYDVKM. V shed 7 bases and J shed 2 bases, with 17 bases lying between them. In DNA, the CDR3 is TGTGCCAGCACTCCCCGGTTTGGGGGGCAAGAGACCCAGTACTTC. This gives the protein CASTPRFGGQETQYF.

This clonotype was counted many times. The DNA for the CDR3 is TGTGCCAGCAGCTTACAAGCGAGCTCCTACGAGCAGTACTTC. It translates to CASSLQASSYEQYF. This chain connects TRBV7-2 to TRBJ2-7; D unclear. Germline loops: CDR1 SGHTA, CDR2 FQGNSA. There are 14 residues in the CDR3. Trimming removed 2 bases at V and 0 bases at J, with 8 bases between.

This clonotype was counted only a few times. The CDR3, as DNA: TGCGCCAGCAGCTTGGCGACAATTTCCGGGGAGCTGTTTTTT. It translates to CASSLATISGELFF. V gene TRBV5-1 combines with J gene TRBJ2-2; D not resolved. V was trimmed by 0 bases and J by 6 bases, leaving 9 bases between them. In germline, CDR1 is SGHRS, CDR2 YFSETQ. The CDR3 is 14 residues long.

The chain has TRBV20-1 and TRBJ2-3, with D perhaps TRBD2 (5 bases). CDR1 is DFQATT, CDR2 SNEGSKA, per germline (reference sequence). This CDR3 region has 13 residues. Trimming took 5 bases from V and 3 from J, leaving 12 bases between them. The CDR3 is CSAYQRVTDTQYF. CDR3 coding DNA: TGCAGTGCTTATCAGAGGGTTACAGATACGCAGTATTTT.

This sequence joins TRBV5-1 and TRBJ2-7; the D call may be TRBD1 or TRBD2 (5 bases each). This CDR3 region has 15 residues. Germline-derived CDR1 and CDR2 are SGHRS and YFSETQ. V was clipped by 3 bases and J by 2 bases, with 15 bases between them. CDR3 coding DNA: TGCGCCAGCAGCTCAGGGCAGGGAGAAACCTACGAGCAGTACTTC. It translates to CASSSGQGETYEQYF.

The chain joins TRBV20-1 to TRBJ2-5, with TRBD2 matching 9 bases. The germline gives CDR1 DFQATT, CDR2 SNEGSKA (reference sequence). The CDR3 has 15 amino acids. V gave up 6 bases and J gave up 5 bases; unmatched junction bases: 13. The DNA of the CDR3 is TGCAGTGCCACAAACGCGGGGGGGCCTCGGGAGACCCAGTACTTC. It encodes CSATNAGGPRETQYF.

This clonotype was recorded only once. The chain uses TRBV20-1 and TRBJ2-7; TRBD1 might be the D (6 bases). The CDR3 runs to 15 residues. The germline V gene encodes CDR1 DFQATT and CDR2 SNEGSKA (reference sequence). V was clipped by 4 bases and J by 5 bases, with 21 bases between them. CDR3 coding DNA: TGCAGTGCTAACCCCCGGGACACTGCAACGGACGAGCAGTACTTC. Translation: CSANPRDTATDEQYF.

The rearrangement uses TRBV5-1 and TRBJ1-1; D uncertain. Germline CDR1 reads SGHRS; CDR2 reads YFSETQ. V lost 8 bases and J lost 2, with 7 bases in between. This CDR3 has 11 amino acids. CDR3 residues: CARRRNTEAFF. The CDR3 DNA is TGCGCCAGAAGACGTAACACTGAAGCTTTCTTT.

This clonotype was seen only a few times. The chain carries TRBV24-1 and TRBJ2-7; D possibly corresponds to TRBD2 (5 bases). The CDR3 consists of 13 residues. V was clipped by 4 bases and J by 6 bases, with 12 bases between them. Germline lookup yields CDR1 KGHDR and CDR2 SFDVKD. As DNA, the CDR3 is TGTGCCACCAGTGACCCGGGGTCTTTCGAGCAGTACTTC. Its protein product is CATSDPGSFEQYF.

In this sample, this clonotype turned up many times. The DNA for the CDR3 is TGTGCCAGCAGCTCTCTCCGGGATCCTCAAGAGACCCAGTACTTC. This codes for CASSSLRDPQETQYF. This chain joins TRBV11-2 and TRBJ2-5; maybe TRBD2 (5 bases). Germline loops: CDR1 SGHAT, CDR2 FQNNGV. This CDR3 comprises 15 residues. V lost 4 bases and J lost 2, with 14 bases in between.